This note documents a single T cell receptor beta chain sequence. This clonotype was observed a few times. What antigen it recognizes has not been identified. No clone much larger than this one lies a single base away; base qualities are absent. V is cut back by 2 bases and J by 11 bases, with 6 bases in the junction unmatched. CDR1 SGHDN and CDR2 FVKESK were looked up in the germline V gene. Inclusive of the bounding cysteine and phenylalanine, the CDR3 is 12 residues long. CDR3 DNA only is kept here, 36 bases in frame from base 1. This specimen comes from a study of CD8 T cells in ankylosing spondylitis (dated by TCRdb to 2015 to 2018). About the investigation overall: To find TCR variants linked to disease, the study profiled T cell receptor beta repertoires in ankylosing spondylitis patients and healthy donors. The full study cohort comprised around 23 ankylosing spondylitis patients and about 110 healthy donors. Peripheral blood was sampled, and synovial fluid was additionally collected from ankylosing spondylitis patients. Paper-wide results and their limitations: Some of the motif variants had been reported before in the synovial fluid and blood of reactive arthritis patients, a finding that suggests common disease-initiation mechanisms. Blood from ankylosing spondylitis patients appeared to be characterized by a TCR beta motif composed of about 8 highly homologous amino acid variants. According to the report, matched synovial fluid samples from ankylosing spondylitis patients were significantly enriched for the disease-linked clones. In peripheral blood, the disease-linked clones were found at relatively low frequencies and had a CD8+ phenotype.

The sample was run on an Illumina HiSeq 2500. Quantitative 5'-RACE with molecular barcodes was used to prepare TCR beta libraries. As for how the authors treated the data: To identify disease-linked TCR variants, a new computational method was used, one built on a probabilistic model of VDJ rearrangement. The public reads were quality trimmed at Q25 with fastp and then assembled into clones with MiXCR by TCRdb, keeping productive beta chains. When rows share a CDR3 protein, they turn into one entry using the most common DNA and genes. These V and J calls originate from TCRdb's pipeline instead of the authors' own analysis. Within this sample are roughly 200,000 distinct CDR3 sequences, with 13% of them counted one time only. The ten largest clones represent more than 15% of the sample.

The material sequenced was blood, either unsorted or a sorted T cell fraction (not recorded which). The clonotype comes from a male donor with ankylosing spondylitis or in good health (not recorded which). Recombination linked TRBV14 to TRBJ2-7; TRBD2 fits 7 bases in the junction. The CDR3 has the sequence CASSQPGLKKYF. The DNA sequence is TGTGCCAGCAGCCAACCGGGACTAAAAAAGTACTTC.